This T cell receptor (beta chain) was identified in a study of blood T cell repertoires in COVID-19. Study context: The United States, Italy and Spain provided the acute and convalescent COVID-19 samples. Sample material is recorded as cDNA or gDNA derived from T cells, B-cell-depleted T cells, or PBMCs.

The germline CDR1 and CDR2 sequences are SNHLY and FYNNEI. This CDR3 contains 14 residues. The V and J ends lost 3 bases and 7 bases respectively, with 13 bases between them. Seattle patients were enrolled during active infection and followed longitudinally. The authors' processing: For nucleated cells, counts were estimated from reference gene primer amplification. Assay: immunoSEQ multiplex PCR; the TCRdb copy retains only in-frame clones and omits some. V and J calls and clone size are copied from that table; D and trimming were computed from the DNA. The table lists hundreds of thousands of clones, 75% to 90% of them singletons, with roughly 0.9% in the top ten.

This TCR derives from a man between 18 and 35 years old with COVID-19, enrolled during active disease. V and J are TRBV2 and TRBJ1-3, with D hard to call. Sequencing input: peripheral blood. The CDR3 protein is CASSESQMKNTIYF. The CDR3 nucleotides read TGTGCCAGCAGTGAGTCACAGATGAAGAACACCATATATTTT.